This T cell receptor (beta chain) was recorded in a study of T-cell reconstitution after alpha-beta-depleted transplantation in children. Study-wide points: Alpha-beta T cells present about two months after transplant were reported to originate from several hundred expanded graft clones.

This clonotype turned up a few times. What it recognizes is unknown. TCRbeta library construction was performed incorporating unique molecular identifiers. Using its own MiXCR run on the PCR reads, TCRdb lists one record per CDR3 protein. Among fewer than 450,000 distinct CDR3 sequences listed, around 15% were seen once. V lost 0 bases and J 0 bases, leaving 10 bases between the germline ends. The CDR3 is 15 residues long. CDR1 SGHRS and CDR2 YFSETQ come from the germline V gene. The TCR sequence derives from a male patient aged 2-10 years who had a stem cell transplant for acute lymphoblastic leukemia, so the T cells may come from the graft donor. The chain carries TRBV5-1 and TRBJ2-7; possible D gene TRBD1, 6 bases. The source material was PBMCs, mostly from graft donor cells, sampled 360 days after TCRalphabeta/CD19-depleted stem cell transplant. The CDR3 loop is CASSLGLDSSYEQYF. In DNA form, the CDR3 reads TGCGCCAGCAGCTTGGGCCTGGACAGCTCCTACGAGCAGTACTTC. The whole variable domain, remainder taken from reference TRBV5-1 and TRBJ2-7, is KAGVTQTPRYLIKTRGQQVTLSCSPISGHRSVSWYQQTPGQGLQFLFEYFSETQRNKGNFPGRFSGRQFSNSRSEMNVSTLELGDSALYLCASSLGLDSSYEQYFGPGTRLTVT.